The 32 T cell receptor beta chains below were found in one sample sequenced in a study of cytomegalovirus exposure and HLA in healthy donors. 13 Jbeta primers and 60 Vbeta primers were used for the PCR. The table came from immunoSEQ multiplex PCR; TCRdb's copy has only in-frame clones and leaves some out. The sample holds some 160,000 clones, roughly 80% seen once. The sample taken for sequencing was PBMCs. These receptors all come from a man aged 50 or older in good health and CMV-seropositive.

The CDR3 region has the DNA TGTGCCAGCAGGAAGGCGGCAGGGGAAGGCTATGGCTACACCTTC. Protein sequence: CASRKAAGEGYGYTF. The rearrangement links TRBV27 to TRBJ1-2; D may be TRBD1 (6 bases). Between the trimmed V and J ends, which lost 6 bases and 4 bases, there was a span of 18 bases. This CDR3 has 15 amino acids. The V gene's germline CDR1 is MNHEY and CDR2 SMNVEV (reference sequence).

This rearrangement joins TRBV19 to TRBJ1-2; possibly TRBD1 for D (6 bases). From germline, CDR1 is LNHDA and CDR2 SQIVND (reference sequence). The V end was cut by 1 base, the J end by 4 bases, with 13 bases between. The CDR3 consists of 15 residues. CDR3 protein: CASSIGTAASYGYTF. The CDR3 DNA reads as TGTGCCAGTAGTATAGGGACAGCAGCCTCCTATGGCTACACCTTC.

This clone showed up just once. The chain is built from TRBV5-1 and TRBJ1-2, with D perhaps TRBD1 (6 bases). This CDR3 comprises 15 residues. Germline values: CDR1 SGHRS, CDR2 YFSETQ. V lost 3 bases and J 4 bases, leaving 16 bases between the germline ends. This chain's CDR3 is CASSSIVGGGYGYTF. CDR3 bases: TGCGCCAGCAGCTCAATTGTTGGGGGCGGCTATGGCTACACCTTC.

This chain uses TRBV10-2 with TRBJ1-4; 7 nucleotides align to TRBD1. The CDR3 consists of 13 residues. V shed 3 bases, J shed 8 bases, and the junction held 3 bases outside the gene matches. CDR1 and CDR2 from the germline V gene are WSHSY and SAAADI. The CDR3 region is CASSDTGVEKLFF. CDR3 nucleotide sequence: TGCGCCAGCAGTGACACAGGGGTCGAAAAACTGTTTTTT.

The chain links TRBV9 to TRBJ2-7; D not resolved. Trimming stripped 0 bases from V and 2 bases from J, with 9 bases between. Per the germline V gene, CDR1 is SGDLS and CDR2 is YYNGEE. There are 14 residues in the CDR3. As DNA, the CDR3 is TGTGCCAGCAGCGTAGGGGCAGATACCTACGAGCAGTACTTC. Its translation is CASSVGADTYEQYF.

V gene TRBV5-1 combines with J gene TRBJ2-7, with D possibly matching TRBD1 (6 bases). Trimming took off 0 bases at V and 0 bases at J, with 10 bases between the two ends. Germline CDR1 and CDR2: SGHRS and YFSETQ. The CDR3 has 15 residues. The CDR3 DNA reads TGCGCCAGCAGCTTGGTAACAGGGAGCTCCTACGAGCAGTACTTC. This gives the protein CASSLVTGSSYEQYF.

The gene calls are TRBV5-1 and TRBJ1-1; D may be TRBD1 (5 bases). The CDR3 contains 13 residues. The germline CDR1 and CDR2 sequences are SGHRS and YFSETQ. V lost 5 bases and J lost 0, with 8 bases in between. CDR3 amino acids: CASRLRVNTEAFF. CDR3 bases: TGCGCCAGCAGACTCAGGGTGAACACTGAAGCTTTCTTT. The full variable domain, with the rest looked up from reference TRBV5-1 and TRBJ1-1, is KAGVTQTPRYLIKTRGQQVTLSCSPISGHRSVSWYQQTPGQGLQFLFEYFSETQRNKGNFPGRFSGRQFSNSRSEMNVSTLELGDSALYLCASRLRVNTEAFFGQGTRLTVV.

V is TRBV7-2 and J is TRBJ1-2; D not resolved. Trimming pared 1 base from V and 4 bases from J, leaving 10 bases between. The germline gives CDR1 SGHTA, CDR2 FQGNSA. The CDR3 consists of 14 residues. CDR3 loop: CASSLVERLYGYTF. The CDR3 DNA is TGTGCCAGCAGCTTAGTGGAAAGACTCTATGGCTACACCTTC.

V and J are TRBV28 and TRBJ2-2; tentatively, D is TRBD2 (6 bases). Germline V CDR1 and CDR2: MDHEN, SYDVKM. The CDR3 is 12 amino acids. The V end lost 2 bases, the J end lost 8 bases, and 6 bases lay between the germline ends. The CDR3 here is CASSLLAGELFF. The CDR3 DNA follows: TGTGCCAGCAGTTTACTAGCGGGGGAGCTGTTTTTT.

This sequence joins TRBV14 and TRBJ1-1; no firm D call. Germline CDR1 and CDR2: SGHDN and FVKESK. The CDR3 loop spans 13 amino acids. V was trimmed by 1 base and J by 0 bases, leaving 3 bases between them. The CDR3 nucleotides read TGTGCCAGCAGCCAAGCCATGAACACTGAAGCTTTCTTT. This gives the protein CASSQAMNTEAFF.

V is TRBV19 and J is TRBJ2-7; 7 bases map to TRBD2. Germline loops: CDR1 LNHDA, CDR2 SQIVND (reference sequence). The V segment lost 5 bases and the J segment 3 bases; nucleotides outside the gene matches: 7. The CDR3 has 14 amino acids. CDR3 nucleotide sequence: TGTGCCAGTAGTCAGACTAGCTGGGACTACGAGCAGTACTTC. It yields the protein CASSQTSWDYEQYF.

CDR3 in DNA: TGTGCCAGTAGTGAGCAGAGCGGGACTTTGAAAGAGACCCAGTACTTC. Amino acid sequence: CASSEQSGTLKETQYF. The J gene is TRBJ2-5, the V gene TRBV19; 7 nucleotides match TRBD2. This CDR3 contains 16 residues. Germline V gene lookup returns CDR1 LNHDA and CDR2 SQIVND (reference sequence). The V segment lost 5 bases and the J segment 3 bases; nucleotides outside the gene matches: 12. The full variable domain, in which reference TRBV19 and TRBJ2-5 provide the parts outside the CDR3, is DGGITQSPKYLFRKEGQNVTLSCEQNLNHDAMYWYRQDPGQGLRLIYYSQIVNDFQKGDIAEGYSVSREKKESFPLTVTSAQKNPTAFYLCASSEQSGTLKETQYFGPGTRLLVL.

The chain uses TRBV5-5 and TRBJ1-1, with a tentative D call TRBD1 (6 bases). Between the trimmed V and J ends, which lost 5 bases and 1 base, there was a span of 9 bases. This CDR3 contains 13 residues. Germline-derived CDR1 and CDR2 are SGHKS and YYEKEE (reference sequence). Here the CDR3 reads CASSWTENTEAFF. CDR3 nucleotides: TGTGCCAGCAGTTGGACAGAGAACACTGAAGCTTTCTTT.

This sequence joins TRBV28 and TRBJ1-5; no definite D call. The CDR3 totals 12 residues. CDR1 and CDR2 (germline): MDHEN, SYDVKM. Trimming cost V 6 bases and J 7 bases, with 10 bases left between them. The CDR3 nucleotides are TGTGCCAGCAGCCTTACACAGCAGCCCCAGCATTTT. It yields the protein CASSLTQQPQHF. The variable domain in full, with the rest retrieved from reference TRBV28 and TRBJ1-5, is DVKVTQSSRYLVKRTGEKVFLECVQDMDHENMFWYRQDPGLGLRLIYFSYDVKMKEKGDIPEGYSVSREKKERFSLILESASTNQTSMYLCASSLTQQPQHFGDGTRLSIL.

The rearrangement uses TRBV7-8 and TRBJ2-7, with 9 bases that match TRBD1. There are 17 residues in the CDR3. Germline-derived CDR1 and CDR2 are SGHVS and FQNEAQ. V trimming: 5 bases; J trimming: 9 bases; junction bases outside the gene matches: 20. The CDR3 nucleotides are TGTGCCAGCAGCACCTACACAGGGGGCGTAGTGTCTACCGGGCAGTACTTC. Residues: CASSTYTGGVVSTGQYF.

The rearrangement uses TRBV5-8 and TRBJ1-5; the match to TRBD1 covers 7 bases. The V gene end was trimmed by 4 bases and the J gene end by 6 bases; junction bases not matched to a gene: 7. Germline loops: CDR1 SGHTS, CDR2 YDEGEE. This CDR3 region has 14 residues. CDR3 in amino acids: CASSGSGGGQPQHF. The CDR3, as DNA: TGTGCCAGCAGCGGATCAGGGGGAGGTCAGCCCCAGCATTTT. The whole variable domain, remainder taken from reference TRBV5-8 and TRBJ1-5, is EAGVTQSPTHLIKTRGQQATLRCSPISGHTSVYWYQQALGLGLQFLLWYDEGEERNRGNFPPRFSGRQFPNYSSELNVNALELEDSALYLCASSGSGGGQPQHFGDGTRLSIL.

A single count supports this clone. This CDR3 is CASSSWTSGRAGAGELFF. Here the CDR3 DNA reads TGTGCCAGCAGCTCCTGGACTAGCGGGAGGGCCGGCGCCGGGGAGCTGTTTTTT. The rearrangement links TRBV5-4 to TRBJ2-2; 15 bases agree with TRBD2. Germline V lookup: CDR1 SGHNT, CDR2 YYREEE (reference sequence). V gave up 3 bases and J gave up 6 bases; unmatched junction bases: 9. This CDR3 has 18 amino acids.

Here the CDR3 DNA reads TGTGCCACCTTCCCCTACTCAAGCTCCTACAATGAGCAGTTCTTC. It codes for CATFPYSSSYNEQFF. The chain carries TRBV27 and TRBJ2-1; no clear D. Germline values: CDR1 MNHEY, CDR2 SMNVEV (reference sequence). There are 15 residues in the CDR3. V was shortened by 10 bases and J by 0 bases, with 16 bases between the two germline ends.

J is TRBJ1-1 and V is TRBV4-1; weak D call: TRBD1 (6 bases). Between the trimmed V and J ends, which lost 4 bases and 4 bases, there was a span of 13 bases. CDR3 length: 14 residues. Germline V gene sequence: CDR1 MGHRA, CDR2 YSYEKL. CDR3 loop: CASSPKQGGTEAFF. CDR3 nucleotide sequence: TGCGCCAGCAGCCCCAAACAGGGTGGCACTGAAGCTTTCTTT.

The V gene is TRBV6-5, the J gene TRBJ1-2, with no clear D. Trimming left V 5 bases short and J 8 bases short, with 9 bases between. Germline V lookup: CDR1 MNHEY, CDR2 SVGAGI. The CDR3 runs to 11 residues. CDR3 loop: CASSEGVGYTF. The CDR3 DNA is TGTGCCAGCAGTGAGGGTGTAGGCTACACCTTC.

The chain links TRBV12-5 to TRBJ1-5; no definite D call. Germline V gene data show CDR1 as LGHNT and CDR2 as FRNRAP. The CDR3 length is 11 residues. Trimming took 3 bases from V and 8 from J, leaving 5 bases between them. The CDR3 nucleotides read TGTGCTAGTGGTTTCCGGGAGCCCCAGCATTTT. Encoded protein: CASGFREPQHF.

The J gene is TRBJ2-3, the V gene TRBV5-1; 11 bases align to TRBD2. The CDR3 loop spans 14 amino acids. Germline lookup yields CDR1 SGHRS and CDR2 YFSETQ. Germline trimming cut 9 bases from V and 1 base from J; bases unmatched to any gene: 4. CDR3 in amino acids: CATSLAGGTDTQYF. The CDR3, as DNA: TGCGCCACTTCACTAGCGGGGGGCACAGATACGCAGTATTTT.

The chain carries TRBV18 and TRBJ1-1, with D unresolved. Germline-derived CDR1 and CDR2 are KGHSH and LQKENI. This CDR3 is 16 amino acids long. Deletions cut 3 bases from V and 6 bases from J, with 20 bases between. CDR3 loop: CASSPPSSGLSAEAFF. The CDR3 DNA reads TGTGCCAGCTCACCCCCCTCTTCGGGTCTTTCGGCTGAAGCTTTCTTT.

This clone has more than one count but fewer than ten. The DNA for the CDR3 is TGCGCCAGCAGCTGGGGACAGGGCTACAATGAGCAGTTCTTC. It codes for CASSWGQGYNEQFF. The chain joins TRBV5-1 to TRBJ2-1; 9 bases fit TRBD1. The CDR3 consists of 14 residues. Losses at the gene ends were 3 bases for V and 3 bases for J; bases not matched to a gene: 1. Germline CDR1 reads SGHRS; CDR2 reads YFSETQ.

The CDR3 region has the DNA TGTGCCAGCAGTGCGGGGAAGAACACTGAAGCTTTCTTT. Translating it yields CASSAGKNTEAFF. V usage is TRBV25-1 and J usage is TRBJ1-1; D not certain. V lost 4 bases to trimming and J lost 1 base, with 7 bases between them. Germline values: CDR1 MGHDK, CDR2 SYGVNS. There are 13 residues in the CDR3.

The chain uses TRBV5-1 and TRBJ1-2; 9 nucleotides line up with TRBD1. Germline CDR1 is SGHRS and CDR2 is YFSETQ. V shed 3 bases and J 5 bases; nucleotides not matched to a gene: 8. The CDR3 is made up of 15 amino acids. CDR3 bases: TGCGCCAGCAGCTCCCCGGGACAGGGTCGTTATGGCTACACCTTC. This translates into CASSSPGQGRYGYTF.

This clone ranks as large. The V gene is TRBV4-3, the J gene TRBJ1-5; D ambiguous. This CDR3 is built from 16 residues. Trimming left V 1 base short and J 3 bases short, with 13 bases between. Per the germline V gene, CDR1 is LGHNA and CDR2 is YSLEER. Here the CDR3 DNA reads TGCGCCAGCAGCCAAGTCCATTCGAGGAACAATCAGCCCCAGCATTTT. Amino acids: CASSQVHSRNNQPQHF.

The CDR3 sequence is CASSGQAGGRETQYF. CDR3 nucleotides: TGTGCCAGCAGCGGTCAAGCGGGGGGGCGGGAGACCCAGTACTTC. This chain links TRBV9 with TRBJ2-5, with 10 bases that match TRBD2. The CDR3 is 15 residues long. CDR1 SGDLS and CDR2 YYNGEE come from the germline V gene. V dropped 3 bases and J dropped 5; count of bases not matched to a gene: 7.

Here the CDR3 DNA reads TGCAGCGTTGAAGATCCCGACAGAACCTATGGCTACACCTTC. Translated, it gives CSVEDPDRTYGYTF. V is TRBV29-1 and J is TRBJ1-2; TRBD1 is a possible D gene (5 bases). The ends were cut back, 0 bases at V and 4 bases at J, with 12 bases in the middle. The CDR3 has 14 amino acids. Germline CDR1 and CDR2: SQVTM and ANQGSEA.

This clone showed up just a few times. The chain combines TRBV10-3 with TRBJ2-1; D gene ambiguous. Trimming stripped 0 bases from V and 5 bases from J, with 2 bases between. The germline V gene encodes CDR1 ENHRY and CDR2 SYGVKD. The CDR3 consists of 12 residues. The CDR3 DNA sequence: TGTGCCATCAGTGAGTCCAACAATGAGCAGTTCTTC. It is translated as CAISESNNEQFF.

This clone was counted many times. This rearrangement joins TRBV2 to TRBJ2-3; D is undetermined. The V end lost 5 bases, the J end lost 2 bases, and 8 bases lay between the germline ends. CDR3 size: 13 residues. CDR1 and CDR2 from the germline V gene are SNHLY and FYNNEI. CDR3 region: CASSPPFTDTQYF. The DNA of the CDR3 is TGTGCCAGCAGTCCCCCATTCACAGATACGCAGTATTTT.

This chain uses TRBV27 with TRBJ1-4, with TRBD1 as a possible D gene (5 bases). V was cut by 5 bases and J by 3 bases, with 13 bases left in between. In germline, CDR1 is MNHEY, CDR2 SMNVEV (reference sequence). The CDR3 covers 15 residues. Written as DNA, the CDR3 is TGTGCCAGCAGTCCCGCACAGGTCCCTAATGAAAAACTGTTTTTT. Translation: CASSPAQVPNEKLFF.